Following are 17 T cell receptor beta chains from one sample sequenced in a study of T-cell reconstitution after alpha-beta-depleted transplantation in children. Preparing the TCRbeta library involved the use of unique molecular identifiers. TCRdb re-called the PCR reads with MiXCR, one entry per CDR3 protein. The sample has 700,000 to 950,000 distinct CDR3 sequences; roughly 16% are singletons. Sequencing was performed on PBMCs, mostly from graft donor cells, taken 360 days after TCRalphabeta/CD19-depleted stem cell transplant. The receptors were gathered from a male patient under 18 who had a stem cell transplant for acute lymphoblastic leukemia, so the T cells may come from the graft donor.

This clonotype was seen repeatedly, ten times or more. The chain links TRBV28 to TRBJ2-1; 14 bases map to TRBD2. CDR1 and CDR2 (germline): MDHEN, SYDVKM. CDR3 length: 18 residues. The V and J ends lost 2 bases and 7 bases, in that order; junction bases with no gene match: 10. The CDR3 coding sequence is TGTGCCAGCAGTTTAGAGTTTCGGACTAGCGGGAGGCGGAATGAGCAGTTCTTC. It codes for CASSLEFRTSGRRNEQFF.

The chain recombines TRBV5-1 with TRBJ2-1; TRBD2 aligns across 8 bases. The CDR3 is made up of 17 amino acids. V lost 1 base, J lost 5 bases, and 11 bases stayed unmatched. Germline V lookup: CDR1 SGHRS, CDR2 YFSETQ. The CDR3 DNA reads TGCGCCAGCAGCTTGTTGGTGGGACGGGGGGGGAACAATGAGCAGTTCTTC. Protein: CASSLLVGRGGNNEQFF.

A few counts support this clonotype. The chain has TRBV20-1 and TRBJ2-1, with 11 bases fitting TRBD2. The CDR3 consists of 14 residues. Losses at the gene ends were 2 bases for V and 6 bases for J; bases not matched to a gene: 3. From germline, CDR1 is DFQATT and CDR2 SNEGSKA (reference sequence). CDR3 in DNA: TGCAGTGCTAGACTAGCGGGAGGTTCCAATGAGCAGTTCTTC. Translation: CSARLAGGSNEQFF.

This chain's CDR3 is CASSQDHRESAYEQYF. The DNA of the CDR3 is TGCGCCAGCAGCCAAGATCATCGGGAGTCAGCCTACGAGCAGTACTTC. This chain joins TRBV4-1 and TRBJ2-7; D perhaps matches TRBD2 (6 bases). Germline V CDR1 and CDR2: MGHRA, YSYEKL. The CDR3 loop spans 16 amino acids. V gave up 0 bases and J gave up 2 bases, with 14 bases separating them.

CDR3 region: CASSETSDTQYF. CDR3 sequence (DNA): TGTGCCAGCAGTGAAACCAGTGATACGCAGTATTTT. The chain has TRBV2 and TRBJ2-3; D call uncertain. The CDR3 runs 12 residues. The germline V gene encodes CDR1 SNHLY and CDR2 FYNNEI. V dropped 2 bases and J dropped 6 bases, with 6 bases sitting between them.

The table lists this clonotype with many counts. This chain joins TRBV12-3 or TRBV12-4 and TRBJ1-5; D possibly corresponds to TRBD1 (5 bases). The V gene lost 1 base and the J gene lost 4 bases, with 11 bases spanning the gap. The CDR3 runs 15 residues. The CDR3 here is CASSLGGLGNQPQHF. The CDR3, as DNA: TGTGCCAGCAGTTTAGGGGGCTTGGGGAATCAGCCCCAGCATTTT.

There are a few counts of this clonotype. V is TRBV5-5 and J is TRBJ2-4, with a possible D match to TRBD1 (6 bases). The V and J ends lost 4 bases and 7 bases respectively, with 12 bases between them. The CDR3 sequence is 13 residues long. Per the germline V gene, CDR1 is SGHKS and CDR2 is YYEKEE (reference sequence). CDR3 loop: CASSDWTENIQYF. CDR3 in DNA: TGTGCCAGCAGCGACTGGACAGAGAACATTCAGTACTTC.

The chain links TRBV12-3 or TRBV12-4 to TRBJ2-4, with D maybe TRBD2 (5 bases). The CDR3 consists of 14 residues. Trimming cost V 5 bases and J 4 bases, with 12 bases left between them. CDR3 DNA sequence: TGTGCCAGCAGTACCTCGGGAAGAAAAAACATTCAGTACTTC. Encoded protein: CASSTSGRKNIQYF.

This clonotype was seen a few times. The CDR3 spells CASSFSTGATDGYTF. The CDR3 nucleotides read TGTGCCAGCAGTTTCTCGACGGGCGCCACGGATGGCTACACCTTC. The rearrangement uses TRBV12-3 or TRBV12-4 and TRBJ1-2, with D unclear. Trimming left V 3 bases short and J 6 bases short, with 17 bases between. This CDR3 has 15 residues.

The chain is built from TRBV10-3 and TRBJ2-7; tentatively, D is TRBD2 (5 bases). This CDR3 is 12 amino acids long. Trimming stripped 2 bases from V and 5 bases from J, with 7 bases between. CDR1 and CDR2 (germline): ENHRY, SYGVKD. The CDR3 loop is CAISETRDEQYF. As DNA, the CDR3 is TGTGCCATCAGTGAGACGAGGGACGAGCAGTACTTC.

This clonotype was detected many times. The CDR3 loop reads CASSLLPLSEQYF. CDR3 DNA sequence: TGTGCCAGCAGTTTGCTCCCCCTATCCGAGCAGTACTTC. The rearrangement joins TRBV27 to TRBJ2-7; D is uncertain. Germline CDR1 is MNHEY and CDR2 is SMNVEV (reference sequence). The CDR3 sequence is 13 residues long. Trimming removed 3 bases from V and 6 bases from J, with 12 bases in between.

The chain's CDR3 is CASSFGAGSSYNEQFF. DNA for the CDR3: TGCGCCAGCAGCTTCGGGGCAGGGAGCTCCTACAATGAGCAGTTCTTC. The chain is built from TRBV5-1 and TRBJ2-1; D is possibly TRBD1 or TRBD2 (5 bases each). Trimming removed 2 bases from V and 0 bases from J, with 12 bases in between. The CDR3 runs to 16 residues. CDR1 is SGHRS, CDR2 YFSETQ, per germline.

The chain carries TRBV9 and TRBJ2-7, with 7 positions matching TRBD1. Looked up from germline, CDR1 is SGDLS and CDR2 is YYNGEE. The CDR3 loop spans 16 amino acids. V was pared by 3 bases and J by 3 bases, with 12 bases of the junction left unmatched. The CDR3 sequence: CASSETYQTGFYEQYF. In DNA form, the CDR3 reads TGTGCCAGCAGCGAAACCTACCAGACAGGGTTCTACGAGCAGTACTTC.

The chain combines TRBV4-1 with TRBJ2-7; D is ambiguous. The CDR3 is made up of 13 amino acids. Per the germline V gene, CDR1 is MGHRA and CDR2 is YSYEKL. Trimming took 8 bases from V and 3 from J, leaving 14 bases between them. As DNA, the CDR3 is TGCGCCAGCGGCTCCGACGGAAACTACGAGCAGTACTTC. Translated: CASGSDGNYEQYF.

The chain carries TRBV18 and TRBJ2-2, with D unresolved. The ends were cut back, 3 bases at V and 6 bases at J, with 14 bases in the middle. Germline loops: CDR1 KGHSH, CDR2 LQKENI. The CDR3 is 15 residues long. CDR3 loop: CASSPRAFASGELFF. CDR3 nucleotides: TGTGCCAGCTCACCCCGGGCCTTCGCTTCCGGGGAGCTGTTTTTT.

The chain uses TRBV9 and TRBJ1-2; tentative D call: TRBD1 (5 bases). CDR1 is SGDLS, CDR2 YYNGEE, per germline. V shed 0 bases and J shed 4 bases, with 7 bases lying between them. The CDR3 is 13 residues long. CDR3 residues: CASSVEGFYGYTF. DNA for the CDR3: TGTGCCAGCAGCGTAGAGGGGTTCTATGGCTACACCTTC.

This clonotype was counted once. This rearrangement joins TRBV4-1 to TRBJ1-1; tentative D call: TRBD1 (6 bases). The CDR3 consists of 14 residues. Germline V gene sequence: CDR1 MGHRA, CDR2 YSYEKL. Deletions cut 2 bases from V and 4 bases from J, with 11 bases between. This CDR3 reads CASSQPGVSTEAFF. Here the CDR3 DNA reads TGCGCCAGCAGCCAACCAGGGGTATCCACTGAAGCTTTCTTT.